These 13 T cell receptor beta chains originate from one sample sequenced in a study of PD-1 blockade in mismatch repair-deficient tumors. TCRdb's copy holds only in-frame clones and misses some; the assay was immunoSEQ multiplex PCR. In the table there are about 100,000 clones, approximately 80% of which are singletons. The input for sequencing was peripheral blood, taken 35 to 37 weeks after starting pembrolizumab. All receptors derive from an adult with mismatch repair-deficient cancer.

The chain joins TRBV7-2 to TRBJ2-3; no clear D. This CDR3 comprises 14 residues. CDR1 and CDR2 (germline): SGHTA, FQGNSA. The V gene lost 0 bases and the J gene lost 8 bases, with 12 bases spanning the gap. CDR3 DNA: TGTGCCAGCAGCTTAGCGCTCGAAGGCCCTACGCAGTATTTT. Encoded protein: CASSLALEGPTQYF.

The table lists this clone with a count of one. V gene TRBV18 combines with J gene TRBJ2-1, with 10 bases matching TRBD2. The junction had 10 bases not matched to a gene; V was cut back by 3 bases and J by 8 bases. The CDR3 spans 16 residues. The germline gives CDR1 KGHSH, CDR2 LQKENI. The CDR3 loop reads CASSPVSASGSHEQFF. CDR3 bases: TGTGCCAGCTCACCGGTTTCGGCTAGCGGGAGCCATGAGCAGTTCTTC.

This sequence joins TRBV30 and TRBJ1-2; D is possibly TRBD1 (5 bases). Trimming took off 3 bases at V and 0 bases at J, with 17 bases between the two ends. CDR1 is GTSNPN, CDR2 SVGIG, per germline (reference sequence). CDR3 size: 16 residues. CDR3 nucleotides: TGTGCCTGGAGACAACCGGGGCTCCTCGCTAACTATGGCTACACCTTC. Its protein product is CAWRQPGLLANYGYTF. The full variable domain, completed using reference TRBV30 and TRBJ1-2, is SQTIHQWPATLVQPVGSPLSLECTVEGTSNPNLYWYRQAAGRGLQLLFYSVGIGQISSEVPQNLSASRPQDRQFILSSKKLLLSDSGFYLCAWRQPGLLANYGYTFGSGTRLTVV.

The chain joins TRBV5-1 to TRBJ2-1; D may be TRBD2 (5 bases). Trimming pared 0 bases from V and 0 bases from J, leaving 13 bases between. In germline, CDR1 is SGHRS, CDR2 YFSETQ. The length of the CDR3 is 17 residues. The CDR3 nucleotides read TGCGCCAGCAGCTTGGCTTTGAGCGGTAGCTCCTACAATGAGCAGTTCTTC. It yields the protein CASSLALSGSSYNEQFF.

The chain has TRBV7-3 and TRBJ1-1; D perhaps matches TRBD1 (6 bases). V was shortened by 0 bases and J by 4 bases, with 12 bases between the two germline ends. The germline CDR1 and CDR2 sequences are SGHTA and FQGTGA. This CDR3 is built from 15 residues. DNA for the CDR3: TGTGCCAGCAGCTTAACGGGTCGAGGGGGCACTGAAGCTTTCTTT. Amino acids: CASSLTGRGGTEAFF.

This clone appeared once. The genes are TRBV7-3 and TRBJ2-1; D is undetermined. Per germline, CDR1 SGHTA and CDR2 FQGTGA. The CDR3 sequence is 12 residues long. V was pared by 3 bases and J by 3 bases, with 3 bases between. In DNA form, the CDR3 reads TGTGCCAGCAGCTTTGACTACAATGAGCAGTTCTTC. It is translated as CASSFDYNEQFF.

V and J are TRBV11-3 and TRBJ2-7; TRBD2 aligns across 8 bases. This CDR3 has 16 residues. CDR1 is SGHNT, CDR2 YENEEA, per germline. Trimming cost V 5 bases and J 2 bases; bases outside gene matches: 11. Written as DNA, the CDR3 is TGTGCCAGCAGCCGAGGCGGGGGGCAGGCCGCCTACGAGCAGTACTTC. It is translated as CASSRGGGQAAYEQYF. Based on the CDR3 plus reference TRBV11-3 and TRBJ2-7, the full variable domain is EAGVVQSPRYKIIEKKQPVAFWCNPISGHNTLYWYLQNLGQGPELLIRYENEEAVDDSQLPKDRFSAERLKGVDSTLKIQPAELGDSAVYLCASSRGGGQAAYEQYFGPGTRLTVT.

This clone turned up a few times. The V and J genes are TRBV7-8 and TRBJ1-5; TRBD1 might be the D (5 bases). V gave up 1 base and J gave up 7 bases, with 14 bases separating them. The CDR3 is 15 residues long. CDR1 is SGHVS, CDR2 FQNEAQ, per germline. CDR3 sequence (DNA): TGTGCCAGCAGCTTAGGGGGACGGAACGAGCAGCCCCAGCATTTT. Protein: CASSLGGRNEQPQHF.

In DNA, the CDR3 is TGTGCCAGCAGCTTCGACAGCGGCTACACCTTC. Residues: CASSFDSGYTF. This sequence joins TRBV11-3 and TRBJ1-2; D is perhaps TRBD1 (5 bases). Trimming took 3 bases from V and 8 from J, leaving 7 bases between them. Germline CDR1 and CDR2: SGHNT and YENEEA. This CDR3 has 11 amino acids.

CDR3 nucleotide sequence: TGTGCCAGCACCAGGGGGACAAAGGGTTCTGGCAATGAGCAGTTCTTC. This translates into CASTRGTKGSGNEQFF. The chain couples TRBV27 to TRBJ2-1, with 7 bases identical to TRBD1. Losses at the gene ends were 7 bases for V and 6 bases for J; bases not matched to a gene: 15. CDR1 and CDR2 from the germline V gene are MNHEY and SMNVEV (reference sequence). CDR3 length equals 16 residues.

The chain carries TRBV4-2 and TRBJ1-1; the match to TRBD1 covers 11 bases. This CDR3 is 17 amino acids long. Per the germline V gene, CDR1 is LGHNA and CDR2 is YNFKEQ. Germline trimming cut 1 base from V and 1 base from J; bases unmatched to any gene: 5. The CDR3 sequence is CASSQALGTGGNTEAFF. CDR3 in DNA: TGTGCCAGCAGCCAAGCTCTCGGGACAGGGGGGAACACTGAAGCTTTCTTT.

This chain uses TRBV7-9 with TRBJ1-2, with D tentatively TRBD1 (5 bases). CDR1 SEHNR and CDR2 FQNEAQ come from the germline V gene (reference sequence). This CDR3 region has 15 residues. The germline V and J ends were trimmed by 4 bases and 3 bases, with 15 bases remaining between them. DNA for the CDR3: TGTGCCAGCAGCTCAACAGGACTTAGTGACTATGGCTACACCTTC. Protein product: CASSSTGLSDYGYTF.

Notes on this clone: Different DNA sequences within this sample yield the same CDR3. The chain combines TRBV7-6 with TRBJ2-7; a weak D match, TRBD2 (5 bases). Germline assignment: CDR1 SGHVS and CDR2 FNYEAQ. Trimming stripped 1 base from V and 4 bases from J, with 11 bases between. CDR3 length: 14 amino acids. Here the CDR3 reads CASSLGGLSYEQYF. In DNA, the CDR3 is TGTGCCAGCAGCTTAGGAGGGCTATCTTACGAGCAGTACTTC.